This T cell receptor beta chain was observed in a study of PD-1 blockade in classical Hodgkin lymphoma (dated by TCRdb to the early 2020s). For context, the study as a whole: Nivolumab dosing was 3 mg/kg intravenously every 2 weeks, continuing until either disease progression or unacceptable toxicity. The study used TCR beta sequencing and CyTOF to define a peripheral blood immune signature of response to PD-1 blockade in classical Hodgkin lymphoma.

The cysteine opens and the phenylalanine closes a CDR3 of 14 amino acids. The sequence is cut down to CDR3 DNA, 42 bases in frame from base 1. The germline ends are 15 bases apart after V is trimmed by 2 bases and J by 11 bases. CDR1 and CDR2 are drawn from the germline V gene: SGHTA, FQGNSA. What this sample's time point label stands for: cycle 1 day 1 (C1D1), immediately before nivolumab initiation. Every trial patient had relapsed following autologous stem cell transplantation, and prior brentuximab vedotin exposure was what differed among cohorts A, B and C. The trial cohort was composed of approximately 60 patients with relapsed/refractory classical Hodgkin lymphoma, for whom complete response, partial response or progressive disease was recorded as best overall response. Single-agent nivolumab was administered to trial patients in the multi-cohort phase II CheckMate 205 trial. Best overall response was determined by an independent review committee according to the 2007 International Working Group response criteria. Trial PBMCs were collected immediately before nivolumab initiation (C1D1) and during therapy at cycle 2 day 1 and cycle 4 day 1. Peripheral blood was collected in 8 mL Vacutainer Cell Preparation Tubes, from which PBMCs were isolated by centrifugation and then cryopreserved.

The paper as a whole reports these results and caveats: Among trial patients, those achieving complete response had baseline diversity similar to that of newly diagnosed patients, while diversity was significantly lower in partial responders and progressors. Lower diversity was observed in patients in whom nivolumab was started less than 1 year after ASCT, and these patients were excluded from later analyses so that confounding by immune reconstitution would be avoided. Newly diagnosed patients were reported to have lower baseline TCR diversity than healthy donors, and relapsed/refractory patients were reported to have lower baseline TCR diversity still. Only a single clinical trial cohort was studied, and what caused the repertoire differences, possibly disease activity or prior therapy, remained undefined. A significant rise by C4D1 was seen in CD4+ but not CD8+ TCR diversity (p=0.0027 vs p=0.16), with the rise being most apparent in complete responders (p=0.02).

The Qiagen DNeasy kit was used to extract genomic DNA from unsorted PBMCs and from the negatively selected CD4+ and CD8+ fractions. Amplification of TCR beta CDR3 regions was done by immunoSEQ multiplex PCR with primers that anneal to V and J segments. A synthetic immune receptor repertoire was used to minimize amplification bias, and any remaining bias was removed computationally after sequencing. The published analysis was carried out like this. Custom Python scripts were used to quantify repertoire diversity as the Shannon entropy index. The unsorted, CD4+ and CD8+ repertoires were each analyzed separately, with the exception of combined analyses, where CD4+ and CD8+ sequences were merged in silico. Clonal expansion was defined as a frequency increase of at least 2-fold after treatment compared with C1D1, and clones undetected at baseline were assigned a pseudocount of 0.5. Clones with 0 or 1 copy at C1D1 were classified as singleton clones, and clones with 2 or more copies were classified as non-singleton clones. Clones expanded in unsorted samples were labelled as CD4+, CD8+ or unknown by matching protein sequences in sorted samples from the same patient. Wilcoxon tests on paired samples were used to test changes in diversity from C1D1 to C4D1. TCRdb took over this immuneACCESS table, retaining in-frame rearrangements with V and J assigned. Such tables are incomplete; in checked studies, under half of the missing clones stem from an unresolved V gene, and the remainder is unexplained. That table supplies the V and J calls and clone size; D and trimming were determined from the DNA. This sample lists 45,000 to 60,000 clones; 81% were detected once. In total, the top ten clones hold roughly 15% of the sample.

Concerning this clone: Its cognate antigen has yet to be identified. The input lacks base qualities; no much larger clone sits a single base away.

The source was peripheral blood mononuclear cells (PBMCs), collected at baseline. The V gene is TRBV7-2 and the J gene is TRBJ1-4; tentative D gene TRBD1, with 6 bases matching. The receptor was derived from a human donor with classical Hodgkin lymphoma. The DNA sequence reads TGTGCCAGCAGCTTAACACAGGGCAATGGGAAACTGTTTTTT. It is translated as CASSLTQGNGKLFF.